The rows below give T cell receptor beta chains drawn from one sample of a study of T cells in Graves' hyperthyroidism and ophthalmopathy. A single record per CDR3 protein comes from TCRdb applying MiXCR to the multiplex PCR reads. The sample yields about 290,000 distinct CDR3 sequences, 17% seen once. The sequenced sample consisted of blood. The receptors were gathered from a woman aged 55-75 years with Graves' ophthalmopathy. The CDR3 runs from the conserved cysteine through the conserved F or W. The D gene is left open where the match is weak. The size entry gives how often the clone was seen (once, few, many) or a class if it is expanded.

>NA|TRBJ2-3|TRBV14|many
CASSQRRADTQYF
TGTGCCAGCAGCCAACGAAGGGCAGATACGCAGTATTTT
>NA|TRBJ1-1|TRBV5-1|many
CASGHVSNTEAFF
TGCGCCAGCGGCCATGTGAGTAACACTGAAGCTTTCTTT
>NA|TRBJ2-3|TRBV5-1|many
CASSWQSGTRTDTQYF
TGCGCCAGCAGCTGGCAATCAGGGACTCGCACAGATACGCAGTATTTT
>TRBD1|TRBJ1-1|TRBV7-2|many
CASSLVWTGTEAFF
TGTGCCAGCAGCTTAGTGTGGACAGGTACTGAAGCTTTCTTT
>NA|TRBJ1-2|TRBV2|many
CASSLVENYGYTF
TGTGCCAGCAGCCTAGTGGAAAACTATGGCTACACCTTC
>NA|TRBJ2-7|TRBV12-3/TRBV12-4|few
CASSLQVSTYEQYF
TGTGCCAGCAGTTTACAGGTATCTACCTACGAGCAGTACTTC
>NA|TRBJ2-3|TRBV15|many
CATSLAGLGDTQYF
TGTGCCACCAGCTTAGCAGGGCTGGGAGATACGCAGTATTTT
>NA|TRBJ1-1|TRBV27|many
CASSLSGGGTEAFF
TGTGCCAGCAGTTTATCCGGGGGTGGCACTGAAGCTTTCTTT
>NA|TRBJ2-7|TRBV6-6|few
CASSYDRSNDRYF
TGTGCCAGCAGTTACGACAGGAGCAACGATCGGTACTTC
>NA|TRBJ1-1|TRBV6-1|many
CATDTGHSNTEAFF
TGTGCCACCGACACGGGACACTCGAACACTGAAGCTTTCTTT